What follows are 13 T cell receptor beta chains derived from one specimen sequenced in a study of cytomegalovirus exposure and HLA in healthy donors. Both 60 Vbeta primers and 13 Jbeta primers went into the PCR. The protocol was immunoSEQ multiplex PCR, while the TCRdb copy is restricted to in-frame clones and leaves out a portion. The table shows 160,000 or so clones, with less than 90% occurring only once. Sequenced sample: PBMCs. These receptors all stem from a man between 50 and 59 years old in good health and CMV-seropositive.

The chain is built from TRBV29-1 and TRBJ1-1; tentatively, D is TRBD1 (6 bases). The V gene's germline CDR1 is SQVTM and CDR2 ANQGSEA. The CDR3 contains 15 residues. V lost 5 bases and J 2 bases, leaving 18 bases between the germline ends. The CDR3 region has the DNA TGCAGCGTTCAGTGGAACAGGGCCTTAAACACTGAAGCTTTCTTT. This codes for CSVQWNRALNTEAFF.

This clone showed up just once. This chain uses TRBV5-6 with TRBJ1-4, with 9 bases fitting TRBD1. This CDR3 is built from 16 residues. J gave up 7 bases and V 2 bases, and 9 bases lay outside the gene matches. Germline CDR1 SGHDT, CDR2 YYEEEE. The chain's CDR3 is CASSFLRTGEGEKLFF. The CDR3 DNA is TGTGCCAGCAGCTTTTTAAGGACAGGGGAGGGTGAAAAACTGTTTTTT.

V is TRBV11-2 and J is TRBJ2-3, with D perhaps TRBD1 (6 bases). V shed 4 bases and J shed 2 bases, with 7 bases lying between them. The CDR3 extends over 13 amino acids. From germline, CDR1 is SGHAT and CDR2 FQNNGV. CDR3 nucleotides: TGTGCCAGCAGCTGGGACACCACAGATACGCAGTATTTT. Translation gives CASSWDTTDTQYF. The entire variable domain, with the rest obtained from reference TRBV11-2 and TRBJ2-3, is as follows: EAGVAQSPRYKIIEKRQSVAFWCNPISGHATLYWYQQILGQGPKLLIQFQNNGVVDDSQLPKDRFSAERLKGVDSTLKIQPAKLEDSAVYLCASSWDTTDTQYFGPGTRLTVL.

This clone was observed once. V gene TRBV4-1 combines with J gene TRBJ2-5; 10 bases agree with TRBD2. The end of the DNA fits TRBJ2-7 better, so the J call may be wrong. From germline, CDR1 is MGHRA and CDR2 YSYEKL. The CDR3 runs 17 residues. The DNA for the CDR3 is TGCGCCAGCAGCCATACCGGGACTAGCGATTTTTTCTACGAGCAGTACTTC. Its protein product is CASSHTGTSDFFYEQYF.

The chain is built from TRBV9 and TRBJ1-4; D gene ambiguous. Trimming left V 4 bases short and J 8 bases short, with 12 bases between. Looked up from germline, CDR1 is SGDLS and CDR2 is YYNGEE. CDR3 length: 13 residues. The CDR3 DNA reads TGTGCCAGCAGCCCGGGGTCGAGAGAAAAACTGTTTTTT. As protein: CASSPGSREKLFF.

The genes are TRBV11-2 and TRBJ2-5, with D possibly TRBD2 on 7 matching bases. In germline, CDR1 is SGHAT, CDR2 FQNNGV. The CDR3 sequence is 17 residues long. V lost 1 base to trimming and J lost 3 bases, with 18 bases between them. The CDR3 nucleotides are TGTGCCAGCAGCTTAGGAAGTTGGAGGGGGGGAGAAGAGACCCAGTACTTC. This translates into CASSLGSWRGGEETQYF.

The chain is built from TRBV7-3 and TRBJ2-3, with 7 bases aligning to TRBD1. V dropped 5 bases and J dropped 2; count of bases not matched to a gene: 10. CDR3 length: 16 residues. From germline, CDR1 is SGHTA and CDR2 FQGTGA. CDR3 sequence reads: CASSLPSDRPTDTQYF. Here the CDR3 DNA reads TGTGCCAGCAGCCTACCTTCGGACAGGCCCACAGATACGCAGTATTTT.

The chain is built from TRBV7-2 and TRBJ2-2, with D possibly TRBD2 on 6 matching bases. V lost 2 bases, J lost 6 bases, and 7 bases lay in between. This CDR3 spans 13 amino acids. Germline CDR1 and CDR2: SGHTA and FQGNSA. Here the CDR3 reads CASSLSGAGELFF. The CDR3 bases are TGTGCCAGCAGCTTATCGGGGGCCGGGGAGCTGTTTTTT.

CDR3 DNA sequence: TGTGCCAGCAGTTTACAGGGGAACCAAGAGACCCAGTACTTC. Translating it yields CASSLQGNQETQYF. The rearrangement uses TRBV7-2 and TRBJ2-5, with 7 nucleotides matching TRBD1. CDR1 SGHTA and CDR2 FQGNSA come from the germline V gene. The CDR3 is 14 amino acids. Losses at the gene ends were 6 bases for V and 0 bases for J; bases not matched to a gene: 4. Using reference TRBV7-2 and TRBJ2-5 for the parts outside the CDR3, the full variable domain is GAGVSQSPSNKVTEKGKDVELRCDPISGHTALYWYRQSLGQGLEFLIYFQGNSAPDKSGLPSDRFSAERTGGSVSTLTIQRTQQEDSAVYLCASSLQGNQETQYFGPGTRLLVL.

V usage is TRBV5-4 and J usage is TRBJ2-3; TRBD1 is a possible D gene (5 bases). V was pared by 4 bases and J by 1 base, with 16 bases between. The germline CDR1 and CDR2 sequences are SGHNT and YYREEE (reference sequence). This CDR3 contains 16 residues. CDR3: CASSQGMSLGTDTQYF. For the CDR3, the DNA is TGTGCCAGCAGCCAGGGCATGAGTCTCGGCACAGATACGCAGTATTTT.

The CDR3 loop is CASSWPQTGGKISEAFF. DNA for the CDR3: TGTGCCAGCAGTTGGCCCCAGACAGGGGGCAAAATCTCTGAAGCTTTCTTT. This chain links TRBV28 with TRBJ1-1, with 10 bases matching TRBD1. This CDR3 contains 17 residues. Germline V CDR1 and CDR2: MDHEN, SYDVKM. The trim removed 4 bases at V and 6 bases at J, leaving 14 bases unmatched.

V gene TRBV5-1 combines with J gene TRBJ1-1, with 8 bases lining up with TRBD1. The germline V gene has CDR1 SGHRS and CDR2 YFSETQ. Losses at the gene ends were 5 bases for V and 4 bases for J; bases not matched to a gene: 7. The CDR3 covers 14 residues. CDR3 sequence: CASRPITGGTEAFF. CDR3 coding DNA: TGCGCCAGCAGACCTATCACAGGGGGCACTGAAGCTTTCTTT.

The rearrangement joins TRBV7-8 to TRBJ2-1; 12 bases map to TRBD2. The CDR3 totals 16 residues. Trimming removed 5 bases from V and 4 bases from J; junction bases left unmatched: 6. Germline values: CDR1 SGHVS, CDR2 FQNEAQ. The DNA for the CDR3 is TGTGCCAGCAGCCTAGGGGGACTAGCGGGTTACAATGAGCAGTTCTTC. The encoded protein is CASSLGGLAGYNEQFF.